The next 23 T cell receptor beta chains were all read from a single sample in a study of cytomegalovirus exposure and HLA in healthy donors. PCR involved 60 Vbeta and 13 Jbeta primers. Sequencing used immunoSEQ multiplex PCR; TCRdb keeps in-frame clones, though not all of them. The sample lists about 120,000 clones; roughly 80% were seen once. The sample taken for sequencing was PBMCs. The receptors originated from a woman in her thirties or forties in good health and CMV-seropositive.

The chain employs TRBV7-3 and TRBJ1-1, with D possibly matching TRBD1 (5 bases). This CDR3 is built from 13 residues. V lost 5 bases and J 2 bases, leaving 9 bases between the germline ends. Germline lookup yields CDR1 SGHTA and CDR2 FQGTGA. CDR3 in amino acids: CASSIQENTEAFF. The CDR3 DNA is TGTGCCAGCAGCATACAGGAAAACACTGAAGCTTTCTTT.

About this clone: Other DNA sequences in the sample encode the same CDR3. The chain joins TRBV29-1 to TRBJ2-1; no definite D call. Germline V gene lookup returns CDR1 SQVTM and CDR2 ANQGSEA. The CDR3 runs to 15 residues. V lost 6 bases, J lost 0 bases, and 15 bases lay in between. The CDR3 sequence is CSVPSQVSSYNEQFF. CDR3 sequence (DNA): TGCAGCGTACCCTCCCAGGTGAGCTCCTACAATGAGCAGTTCTTC.

This clone was detected only once. The chain couples TRBV28 to TRBJ1-2; possibly TRBD1 for D (5 bases). Trimming took off 7 bases at V and 2 bases at J, with 11 bases between the two ends. This CDR3 is built from 13 residues. Germline CDR1 is MDHEN and CDR2 is SYDVKM. This chain's CDR3 is CASTERGNYGYTF. The CDR3 nucleotides read TGTGCCAGCACCGAACGGGGGAACTATGGCTACACCTTC.

The chain joins TRBV7-9 to TRBJ1-1, with TRBD1 as a possible D gene (6 bases). The germline V and J ends were trimmed by 5 bases and 3 bases, with 10 bases remaining between them. The CDR3 is made up of 13 amino acids. Germline CDR1 reads SEHNR; CDR2 reads FQNEAQ (reference sequence). CDR3 residues: CASSRSGDTEAFF. The CDR3 nucleotides read TGTGCCAGCAGCCGCTCAGGGGACACTGAAGCTTTCTTT.

The rearrangement joins TRBV4-3 to TRBJ2-7; no clear D. The CDR3 is 15 residues long. The V end lost 1 base, the J end lost 2 bases, and 12 bases lay between the germline ends. Germline V gene data show CDR1 as LGHNA and CDR2 as YSLEER. CDR3 DNA: TGCGCCAGCAGCCAAGGGCGCGGTAAAGCCTACGAGCAGTACTTC. Protein sequence: CASSQGRGKAYEQYF.

The chain recombines TRBV19 with TRBJ2-6, with 9 nucleotides matching TRBD1. The CDR3 has 17 residues. Per germline, CDR1 LNHDA and CDR2 SQIVND (reference sequence). After removal of 2 bases from V and 2 bases from J, the junction contained 4 bases not matched to a gene. The CDR3 sequence is CASSILWDRAGANVLTF. CDR3 nucleotide sequence: TGTGCCAGTAGTATACTTTGGGACAGGGCTGGGGCCAACGTCCTGACTTTC.

The gene calls are TRBV5-1 and TRBJ1-1, with a possible D match to TRBD1 (5 bases). Germline CDR1 reads SGHRS; CDR2 reads YFSETQ. Trimming cost V 0 bases and J 4 bases, with 10 bases left between them. The CDR3 totals 14 residues. The CDR3 protein is CASSLARGSTEAFF. The CDR3 DNA is TGCGCCAGCAGCTTGGCAAGGGGCAGCACTGAAGCTTTCTTT.

V and J are TRBV10-2 and TRBJ1-5; the match to TRBD1 covers 7 bases. Germline-derived CDR1 and CDR2 are WSHSY and SAAADI. CDR3 length: 15 residues. With V trimmed by 4 bases and J by 2 bases, 5 bases remained unmatched. The CDR3 nucleotides read TGCGCCAGCAGTGGGTCCGGACAGGGCAATCAGCCCCAGCATTTT. Residues: CASSGSGQGNQPQHF.

V gene TRBV11-2 combines with J gene TRBJ1-5; no clear D gene. V dropped 5 bases and J dropped 1 base, with 6 bases sitting between them. This CDR3 has 13 residues. Germline V gives CDR1 SGHAT, CDR2 FQNNGV. The CDR3 loop is CASSRESNQPQHF. CDR3 DNA sequence: TGTGCCAGCAGCCGAGAAAGCAATCAGCCCCAGCATTTT.

This rearrangement joins TRBV30 to TRBJ1-3; 7 nucleotides line up with TRBD1. The V gene end was trimmed by 2 bases and the J gene end by 0 bases; junction bases not matched to a gene: 16. The CDR3 is 19 residues long. Germline V gene lookup returns CDR1 GTSNPN and CDR2 SVGIG (reference sequence). In nucleotides, the CDR3 is TGTGCCTGGAGTCCCTACAGGGGAACTTACCGATCCTCTGGAAACACCATATATTTT. The encoded protein is CAWSPYRGTYRSSGNTIYF.

The rearrangement joins TRBV5-1 to TRBJ2-3; no definite D call. Trimming removed 2 bases at V and 1 base at J, with 11 bases between. Per the germline V gene, CDR1 is SGHRS and CDR2 is YFSETQ. There are 15 residues in the CDR3. The CDR3 loop reads CASSFGAAGTDTQYF. CDR3 in DNA: TGCGCCAGCAGCTTCGGAGCTGCGGGCACAGATACGCAGTATTTT.

The V gene is TRBV27, the J gene TRBJ1-1; TRBD1 agrees at 7 bases. CDR1 is MNHEY and CDR2 is SMNVEV in the germline V gene (reference sequence). This CDR3 is 13 amino acids long. Trimming took 9 bases from V and 8 from J; bases not matched to a gene: 12. The CDR3 nucleotides read TGTGCCAGTTCGACAGGGACGGGTACGGAAGCTTTCTTT. Its protein product is CASSTGTGTEAFF.

The V gene is TRBV7-8, the J gene TRBJ1-1; D call uncertain. The ends were cut back, 1 base at V and 1 base at J, with 7 bases in the middle. This CDR3 has 14 amino acids. In germline, CDR1 is SGHVS, CDR2 FQNEAQ. The CDR3 nucleotides are TGTGCCAGCAGCTTAGAGAGGCAGAACACTGAAGCTTTCTTT. Its translation is CASSLERQNTEAFF.

This chain joins TRBV5-1 and TRBJ1-4, with 7 bases lining up with TRBD1. The CDR3 consists of 14 residues. Germline V gene data show CDR1 as SGHRS and CDR2 as YFSETQ. V shed 4 bases, J shed 4 bases, and the junction held 4 bases outside the gene matches. In DNA form, the CDR3 reads TGCGCCAGCAGCCCGGGACAGATTAATGAAAAACTGTTTTTT. Its translation: CASSPGQINEKLFF.

As concerns this clone: One end of the junction does not line up with germline, which may come from a read error. J is TRBJ2-3 and V is TRBV12-5, with 8 bases aligning to TRBD2. Germline V lookup: CDR1 LGHNT, CDR2 FRNRAP. The CDR3 is 15 residues long. The CDR3 sequence: CASALSGGSTDTQYF. The DNA of the CDR3 is TGTGCTAGTGCTTTGAGCGGGGGATCCACAGATACGCAGTATTTT.

V gene TRBV4-1 combines with J gene TRBJ1-2; tentative D call: TRBD1 (5 bases). This CDR3 comprises 15 residues. Trimming left V 1 base short and J 7 bases short, with 16 bases between. Germline CDR1 MGHRA, CDR2 YSYEKL. This CDR3 reads CASSQVARVQSGYTF. CDR3 DNA sequence: TGCGCCAGCAGCCAAGTGGCCAGGGTTCAGTCTGGCTACACCTTC.

V is TRBV5-4 and J is TRBJ2-1, with TRBD2 as a possible D gene (7 bases). Germline CDR1 and CDR2: SGHNT and YYREEE (reference sequence). The V and J ends lost 0 bases and 4 bases respectively, with 11 bases between them. The CDR3 spans 15 residues. CDR3 in DNA: TGTGCCAGCAGCTTGGTGCGGGGGCGGTACAATGAGCAGTTCTTC. This gives the protein CASSLVRGRYNEQFF.

This clone was seen a single time. This rearrangement joins TRBV2 to TRBJ2-5; 8 bases fit TRBD1. Germline V gene sequence: CDR1 SNHLY, CDR2 FYNNEI. V dropped 6 bases and J dropped 2; count of bases not matched to a gene: 8. This CDR3 comprises 15 residues. The CDR3 bases are TGTGCCAGCAGGGGCGACAGGGGTGGGCAAGAGACCCAGTACTTC. Amino acid sequence: CASRGDRGGQETQYF.

This clone has more than one count but fewer than ten. The chain uses TRBV5-1 and TRBJ2-7, with TRBD2 matching 11 bases. V shed 4 bases, J shed 7 bases, and the junction held 10 bases outside the gene matches. The CDR3 loop spans 15 amino acids. CDR1 SGHRS and CDR2 YFSETQ come from the germline V gene. CDR3 bases: TGCGCCAGCAGCGCCACCGCTAGCGGGAGGAATGAGCAGTACTTC. Amino acids: CASSATASGRNEQYF. The full variable domain, in which reference TRBV5-1 and TRBJ2-7 provide the parts outside the CDR3, is KAGVTQTPRYLIKTRGQQVTLSCSPISGHRSVSWYQQTPGQGLQFLFEYFSETQRNKGNFPGRFSGRQFSNSRSEMNVSTLELGDSALYLCASSATASGRNEQYFGPGTRLTVT.

This clone was counted a few times. J is TRBJ2-5 and V is TRBV5-4, with D unresolved. The V and J ends lost 1 base and 1 base respectively, with 5 bases between them. CDR3 length equals 13 residues. CDR1 is SGHNT, CDR2 YYREEE, per germline (reference sequence). The CDR3 loop reads CASSLTVQETQYF. In DNA form, the CDR3 reads TGTGCCAGCAGCTTGACGGTCCAAGAGACCCAGTACTTC.

As DNA, the CDR3 is TGTGCCAGCAGTTCAGGGGGCAAGTATGGCTACACCTTC. It codes for CASSSGGKYGYTF. The chain joins TRBV2 to TRBJ1-2; 8 bases match TRBD1. The CDR3 contains 13 residues. CDR1 and CDR2 from the germline V gene are SNHLY and FYNNEI. V trimming: 5 bases; J trimming: 5 bases; junction bases outside the gene matches: 4.

This chain joins TRBV19 and TRBJ1-6, with 8 nucleotides matching TRBD1. Germline V lookup: CDR1 LNHDA, CDR2 SQIVND (reference sequence). CDR3 size: 15 residues. After removal of 4 bases from V and 8 bases from J, the junction contained 7 bases not matched to a gene. CDR3 region: CASSNYGQGDSPLHF. The CDR3 DNA sequence: TGTGCCAGTAGTAATTATGGACAGGGCGATTCACCCCTCCACTTT.

This clone was seen once. The chain combines TRBV4-1 with TRBJ2-1; 10 bases map to TRBD1. Per the germline V gene, CDR1 is MGHRA and CDR2 is YSYEKL. This CDR3 is 16 amino acids long. With V trimmed by 3 bases and J by 6 bases, 8 bases remained unmatched. CDR3 in amino acids: CASSQTGTGVSNEQFF. The CDR3 bases are TGCGCCAGCAGCCAGACCGGGACAGGGGTTTCCAATGAGCAGTTCTTC.